The rows below give T cell receptor beta chains drawn from one sample of a study of long-term antiretroviral therapy in people with HIV. Profiling relied on immunoSEQ multiplex PCR, and the TCRdb table lists in-frame clones only, not all of them. The profile shows about 9,700 clones, 70% to 75% of them singletons. The specimen was unsorted PBMCs, collected 1.8 years before starting antiretroviral therapy. All receptors derive from a man aged 40-49 years with HIV. CDR3s include the opening cysteine and the closing phenylalanine or tryptophan. Fields, in order: D gene, J gene, V gene, clone size, CDR3 protein, CDR3 DNA. The D gene is left open where the match is weak. Not every row has a clone size; where given, it reads once, few, many or a size class.

d_gene: -; j_gene: TRBJ2-5; v_gene: TRBV6-5; abundance: once; CDR3aa: CASSSGPKKTQYF; CDR3nt: TGTGCCAGCAGTTCAGGGCCTAAAAAGACCCAGTACTTC
d_gene: TRBD1; j_gene: TRBJ1-5; v_gene: TRBV19; abundance: -; CDR3aa: CASSMAGGPDQPQHF; CDR3nt: TGTGCCAGTAGTATGGCAGGGGGCCCCGATCAGCCCCAGCATTTT
d_gene: -; j_gene: TRBJ2-7; v_gene: TRBV6-5; abundance: -; CDR3aa: CASSYSGGVTYEQYF; CDR3nt: TGTGCCAGCAGTTACTCCGGGGGAGTCACCTACGAGCAGTACTTC
d_gene: TRBD2; j_gene: TRBJ2-3; v_gene: TRBV29-1; abundance: -; CDR3aa: CSVRGVTDTQYF; CDR3nt: TGCAGCGTTCGGGGGGTCACAGATACGCAGTATTTT
d_gene: TRBD2; j_gene: TRBJ2-1; v_gene: TRBV9; abundance: -; CDR3aa: CASSVAWRTSGGNEQFF; CDR3nt: TGTGCCAGCAGCGTAGCTTGGAGGACTAGCGGGGGCAATGAGCAGTTCTTC
d_gene: TRBD1; j_gene: TRBJ2-7; v_gene: TRBV4-2; abundance: -; CDR3aa: CASSQSPGTGMSYEQYF; CDR3nt: TGTGCCAGCAGCCAATCTCCGGGGACAGGGATGTCCTACGAGCAGTACTTC
d_gene: -; j_gene: TRBJ1-2; v_gene: TRBV7-2; abundance: -; CDR3aa: CASSQTSSGYTF; CDR3nt: TGTGCCAGCAGCCAAACCAGCTCTGGCTACACCTTC
d_gene: -; j_gene: TRBJ2-7; v_gene: TRBV6-6; abundance: few; CDR3aa: CASRIPGDTYEQYF; CDR3nt: TGTGCCAGCAGGATCCCAGGGGACACCTACGAGCAGTACTTC
d_gene: TRBD1; j_gene: TRBJ1-2; v_gene: TRBV6-5; abundance: -; CDR3aa: CASSRQGPYGYTF; CDR3nt: TGTGCCAGCAGTCGACAGGGTCCCTATGGCTACACCTTC
d_gene: TRBD2; j_gene: TRBJ2-1; v_gene: TRBV27; abundance: -; CDR3aa: CATPARAGGHFEQFF; CDR3nt: TGTGCCACCCCAGCGAGGGCGGGGGGGCATTTTGAGCAGTTCTTC